The 2 T cell receptor beta chains presented below share a single source sample, sequenced in a study of T cell responses to AZD1222 COVID-19 vaccine. The table came from immunoSEQ multiplex PCR; TCRdb's copy has only in-frame clones and leaves some out. The data hold 110,000 to 150,000 clones, with more than 90% observed a single time. Sequenced here: peripheral blood, sampled on day 0 of AZD1222 vaccination. These receptors were taken from an adult in good health.

The chain uses TRBV6-5 and TRBJ1-3; D is undetermined. Trimming left V 2 bases short and J 7 bases short, with 15 bases between. This CDR3 is built from 15 residues. Looked up from germline, CDR1 is MNHEY and CDR2 is SVGAGI. The CDR3 DNA reads as TGTGCCAGCAGTTACGGTTCGGGAAGAGGGAACACCATATATTTT. It translates to CASSYGSGRGNTIYF.

The rearrangement joins TRBV27 to TRBJ2-1; the match to TRBD1 covers 7 bases. The CDR3 totals 15 residues. Germline-derived CDR1 and CDR2 are MNHEY and SMNVEV (reference sequence). V gave up 2 bases and J gave up 9 bases; unmatched junction bases: 10. CDR3 amino acids: CASSLIQGKAGEQFF. The CDR3 bases are TGTGCCAGCAGTTTAATACAGGGGAAGGCTGGTGAGCAGTTCTTC.